This T cell receptor (beta chain) stems from a study of CD8 T cells in Susac syndrome. Random hexamers were used to reverse transcribe about 0.45 to 1 ug of RNA. The TCR beta CDR3 was amplified by immunoSEQ multiplex PCR across 54 Vbeta, 13 Jbeta. One entry per CDR3 protein, called by TCRdb with MiXCR from the immunoSEQ multiplex PCR reads. Found here are approximately 120,000 distinct CDR3 sequences, around 94% of them singletons; the top ten hold approximately 0.22%. CDR1 and CDR2 from the germline V gene are SGHAT and FQNNGV. Trimming stripped 5 bases from V and 6 bases from J, with 10 bases between. The CDR3 spans 12 residues. In regard to this clonotype: The antigen is not known.

Broader study findings: Detection of Susac-specific public clones gave around 16 in total CD8+ repertoires and about five in CD8+ TEMRA repertoires. Clonal expansion was present among Susac CD8+ cells. This expansion reached its peak in TEMRA cells and in active patients.

The V call is TRBV11-2, the J call TRBJ1-1; D is uncertain. The TCR was taken from a human donor with Susac syndrome. The material sequenced was CD8+ T cells from PBMCs. CDR3 coding DNA: TGTGCCAGCAGCCGGATTTTGGCTGAAGCTTTCTTT. Translating it yields CASSRILAEAFF.